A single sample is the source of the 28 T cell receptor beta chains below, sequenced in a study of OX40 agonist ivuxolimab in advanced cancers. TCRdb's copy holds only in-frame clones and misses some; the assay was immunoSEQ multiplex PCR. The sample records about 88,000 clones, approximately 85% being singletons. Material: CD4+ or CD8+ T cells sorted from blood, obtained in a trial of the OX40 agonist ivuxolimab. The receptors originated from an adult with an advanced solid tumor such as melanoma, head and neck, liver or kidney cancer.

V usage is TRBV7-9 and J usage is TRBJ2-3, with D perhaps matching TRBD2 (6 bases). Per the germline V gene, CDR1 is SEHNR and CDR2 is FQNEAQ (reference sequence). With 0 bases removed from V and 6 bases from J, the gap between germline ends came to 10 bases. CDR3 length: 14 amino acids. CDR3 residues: CASSLAGGADTQYF. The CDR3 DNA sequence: TGTGCCAGCAGCTTAGCGGGAGGCGCGGATACGCAGTATTTT.

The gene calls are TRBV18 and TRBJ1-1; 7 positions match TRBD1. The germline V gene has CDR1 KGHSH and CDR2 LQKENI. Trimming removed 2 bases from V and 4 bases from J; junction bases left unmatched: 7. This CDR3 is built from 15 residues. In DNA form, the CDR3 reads TGTGCCAGCTCACCAAATCCAGGGGGAAGCACTGAAGCTTTCTTT. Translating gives CASSPNPGGSTEAFF.

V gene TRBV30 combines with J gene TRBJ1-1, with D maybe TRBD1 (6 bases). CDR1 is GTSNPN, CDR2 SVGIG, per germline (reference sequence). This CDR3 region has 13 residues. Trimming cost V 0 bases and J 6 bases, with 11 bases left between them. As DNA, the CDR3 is TGTGCCTGGAGTGTAGGGGGGGTCGCTGAAGCTTTCTTT. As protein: CAWSVGGVAEAFF.

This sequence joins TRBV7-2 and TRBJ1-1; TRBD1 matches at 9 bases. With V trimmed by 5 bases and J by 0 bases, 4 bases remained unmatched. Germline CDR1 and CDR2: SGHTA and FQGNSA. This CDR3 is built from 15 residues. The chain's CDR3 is CASSLRTGVNTEAFF. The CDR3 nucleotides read TGTGCCAGCAGCCTCCGGACAGGGGTGAACACTGAAGCTTTCTTT.

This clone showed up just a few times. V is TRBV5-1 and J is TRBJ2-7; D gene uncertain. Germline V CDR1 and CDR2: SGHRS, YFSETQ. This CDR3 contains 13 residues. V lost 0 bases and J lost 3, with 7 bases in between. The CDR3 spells CASSLEVFYEQYF. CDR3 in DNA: TGCGCCAGCAGCTTGGAGGTATTCTACGAGCAGTACTTC.

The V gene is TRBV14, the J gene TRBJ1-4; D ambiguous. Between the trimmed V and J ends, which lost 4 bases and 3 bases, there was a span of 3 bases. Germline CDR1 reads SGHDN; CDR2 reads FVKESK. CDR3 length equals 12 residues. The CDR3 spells CASSPSNEKLFF. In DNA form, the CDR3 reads TGTGCCAGCAGCCCCTCTAATGAAAAACTGTTTTTT.

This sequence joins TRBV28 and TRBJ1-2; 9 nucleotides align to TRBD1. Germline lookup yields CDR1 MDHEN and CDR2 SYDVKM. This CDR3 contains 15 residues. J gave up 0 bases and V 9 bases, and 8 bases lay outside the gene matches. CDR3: CASYRDRVSNYGYTF. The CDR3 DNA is TGTGCCAGTTACCGGGACAGGGTGTCTAACTATGGCTACACCTTC.

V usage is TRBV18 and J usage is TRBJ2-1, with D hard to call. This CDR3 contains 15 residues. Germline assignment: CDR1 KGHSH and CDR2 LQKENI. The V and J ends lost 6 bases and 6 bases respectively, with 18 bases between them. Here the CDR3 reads CASSPRQDVLNEQFF. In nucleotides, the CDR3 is TGTGCCAGCTCCCCTCGGCAGGACGTCCTCAATGAGCAGTTCTTC.

Written as DNA, the CDR3 is TGTGCCAGCAGACAGGGGGACCATCAGCCCCAGCATTTT. Translation gives CASRQGDHQPQHF. J is TRBJ1-5 and V is TRBV6-5; TRBD1 agrees at 8 bases. Germline CDR1 is MNHEY and CDR2 is SVGAGI. The CDR3 sequence is 13 residues long. V dropped 6 bases and J dropped 5; count of bases not matched to a gene: 3.

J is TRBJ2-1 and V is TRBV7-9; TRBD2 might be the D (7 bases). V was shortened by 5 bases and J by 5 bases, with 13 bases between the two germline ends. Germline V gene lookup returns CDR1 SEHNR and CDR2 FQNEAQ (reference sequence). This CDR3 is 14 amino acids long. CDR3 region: CASSLRGGDNEQFF. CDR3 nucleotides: TGTGCCAGCAGCCTACGAGGGGGGGACAATGAGCAGTTCTTC.

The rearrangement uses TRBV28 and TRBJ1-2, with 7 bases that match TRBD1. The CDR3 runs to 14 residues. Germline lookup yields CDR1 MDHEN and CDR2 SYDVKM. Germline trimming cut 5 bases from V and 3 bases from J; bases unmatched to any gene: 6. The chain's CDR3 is CASSRSGTDYGYTF. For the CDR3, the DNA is TGTGCCAGCAGTCGTTCCGGGACAGACTATGGCTACACCTTC.

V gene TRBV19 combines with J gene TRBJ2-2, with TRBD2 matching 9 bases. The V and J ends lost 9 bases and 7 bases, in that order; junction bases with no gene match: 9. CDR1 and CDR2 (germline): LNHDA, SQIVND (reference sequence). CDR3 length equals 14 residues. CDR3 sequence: CASELAGMGGELFF. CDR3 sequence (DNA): TGTGCCAGCGAGCTAGCGGGGATGGGCGGGGAGCTGTTTTTT.

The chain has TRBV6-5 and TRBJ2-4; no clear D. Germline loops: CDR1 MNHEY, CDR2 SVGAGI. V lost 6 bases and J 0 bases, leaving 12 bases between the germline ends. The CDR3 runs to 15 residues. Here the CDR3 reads CASSATQLAKNIQYF. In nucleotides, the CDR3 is TGTGCCAGCAGCGCGACGCAACTAGCCAAAAACATTCAGTACTTC.

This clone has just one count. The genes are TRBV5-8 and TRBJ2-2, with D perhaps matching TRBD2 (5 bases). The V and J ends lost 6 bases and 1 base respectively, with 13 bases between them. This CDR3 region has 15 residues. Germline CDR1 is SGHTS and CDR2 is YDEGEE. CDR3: CASTGFRENTGELFF. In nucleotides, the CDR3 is TGTGCCAGCACCGGTTTTCGGGAGAACACCGGGGAGCTGTTTTTT. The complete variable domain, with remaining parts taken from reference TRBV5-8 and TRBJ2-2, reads EAGVTQSPTHLIKTRGQQATLRCSPISGHTSVYWYQQALGLGLQFLLWYDEGEERNRGNFPPRFSGRQFPNYSSELNVNALELEDSALYLCASTGFRENTGELFFGEGSRLTVL.

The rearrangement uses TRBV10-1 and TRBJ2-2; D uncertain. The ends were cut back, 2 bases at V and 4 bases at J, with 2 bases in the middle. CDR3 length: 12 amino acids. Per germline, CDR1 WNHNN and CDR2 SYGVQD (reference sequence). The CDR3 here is CASSEVTGELFF. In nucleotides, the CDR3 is TGCGCCAGCAGTGAGGTCACCGGGGAGCTGTTTTTT.

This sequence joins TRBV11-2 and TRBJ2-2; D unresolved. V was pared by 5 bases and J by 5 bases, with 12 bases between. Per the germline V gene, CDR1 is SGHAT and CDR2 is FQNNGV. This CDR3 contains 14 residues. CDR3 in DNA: TGTGCCAGCAGCCGCCTTTTTGGTACCGGGGAGCTGTTTTTT. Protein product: CASSRLFGTGELFF.

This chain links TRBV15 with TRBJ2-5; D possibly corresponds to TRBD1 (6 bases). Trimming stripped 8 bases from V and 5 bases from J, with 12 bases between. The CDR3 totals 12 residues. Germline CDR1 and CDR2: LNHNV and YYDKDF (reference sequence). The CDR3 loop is CATQDDRETQYF. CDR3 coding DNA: TGTGCCACCCAAGACGACAGGGAGACCCAGTACTTC. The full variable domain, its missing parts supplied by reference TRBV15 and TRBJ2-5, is DAMVIQNPRYQVTQFGKPVTLSCSQTLNHNVMYWYQQKSSQAPKLLFHYYDKDFNNEADTPDNFQSRRPNTSFCFLDIRSPGLGDTAMYLCATQDDRETQYFGPGTRLLVL.

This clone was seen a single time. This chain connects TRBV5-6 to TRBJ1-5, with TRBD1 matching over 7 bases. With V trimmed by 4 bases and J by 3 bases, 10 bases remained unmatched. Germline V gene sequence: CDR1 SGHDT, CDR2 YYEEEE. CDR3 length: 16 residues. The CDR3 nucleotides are TGTGCCAGCAGCCACAGACAGGGAGGCTCCAATCAGCCCCAGCATTTT. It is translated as CASSHRQGGSNQPQHF.

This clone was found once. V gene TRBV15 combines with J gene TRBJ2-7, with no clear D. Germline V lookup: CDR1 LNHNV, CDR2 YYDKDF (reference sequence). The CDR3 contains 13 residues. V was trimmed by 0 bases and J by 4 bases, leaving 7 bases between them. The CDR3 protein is CATSRERDYEQYF. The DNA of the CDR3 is TGTGCCACCAGCAGAGAAAGGGATTACGAGCAGTACTTC.

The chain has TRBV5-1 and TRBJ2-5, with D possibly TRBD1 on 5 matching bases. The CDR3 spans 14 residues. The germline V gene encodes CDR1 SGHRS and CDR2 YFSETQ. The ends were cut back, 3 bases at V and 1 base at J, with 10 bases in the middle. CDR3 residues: CASSYDSVQETQYF. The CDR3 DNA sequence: TGCGCCAGCAGCTACGACAGTGTCCAAGAGACCCAGTACTTC.

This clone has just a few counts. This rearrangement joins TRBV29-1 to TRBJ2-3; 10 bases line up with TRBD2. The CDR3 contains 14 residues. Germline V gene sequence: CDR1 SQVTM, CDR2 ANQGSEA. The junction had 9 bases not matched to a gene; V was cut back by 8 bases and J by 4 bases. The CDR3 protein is CSTRLAGRADTQYF. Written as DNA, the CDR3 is TGCAGCACCCGACTAGCGGGTCGGGCAGATACGCAGTATTTT.

The CDR3 bases are TGTGCCAGCAGTCCGGGACCGACCTGGGGGACCCAGTACTTC. It encodes CASSPGPTWGTQYF. This chain links TRBV6-5 with TRBJ2-5; the D call may be TRBD1 or TRBD2 (5 bases each). Germline lookup yields CDR1 MNHEY and CDR2 SVGAGI. There are 14 residues in the CDR3. V dropped 5 bases and J dropped 7 bases, with 17 bases sitting between them.

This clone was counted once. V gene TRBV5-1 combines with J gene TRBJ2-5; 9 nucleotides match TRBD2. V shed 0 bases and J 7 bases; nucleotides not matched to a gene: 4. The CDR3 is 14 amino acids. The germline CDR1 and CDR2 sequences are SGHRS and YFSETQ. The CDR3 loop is CASSLDVSGGTQYF. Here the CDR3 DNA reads TGCGCCAGCAGCTTGGATGTTAGCGGGGGGACCCAGTACTTC.

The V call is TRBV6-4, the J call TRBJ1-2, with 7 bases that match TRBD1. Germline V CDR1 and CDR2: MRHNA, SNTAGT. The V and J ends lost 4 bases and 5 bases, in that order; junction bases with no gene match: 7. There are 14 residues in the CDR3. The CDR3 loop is CASSGVGGRYGYTF. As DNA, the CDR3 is TGTGCCAGCAGTGGGGTAGGGGGCCGGTATGGCTACACCTTC.

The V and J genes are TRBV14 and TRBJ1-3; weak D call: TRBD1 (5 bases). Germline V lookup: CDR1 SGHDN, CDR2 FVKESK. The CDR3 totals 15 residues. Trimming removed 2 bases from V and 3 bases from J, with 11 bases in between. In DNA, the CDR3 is TGTGCCAGCAGCCAACAGTTCGGGGGTGGAAACACCATATATTTT. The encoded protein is CASSQQFGGGNTIYF.

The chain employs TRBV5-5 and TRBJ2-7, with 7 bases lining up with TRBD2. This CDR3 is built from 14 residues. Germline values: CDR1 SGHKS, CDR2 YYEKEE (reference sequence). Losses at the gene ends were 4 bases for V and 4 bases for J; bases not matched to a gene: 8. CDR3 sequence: CASSPGGMAYEQYF. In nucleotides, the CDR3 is TGTGCCAGCAGCCCGGGGGGTATGGCATACGAGCAGTACTTC.

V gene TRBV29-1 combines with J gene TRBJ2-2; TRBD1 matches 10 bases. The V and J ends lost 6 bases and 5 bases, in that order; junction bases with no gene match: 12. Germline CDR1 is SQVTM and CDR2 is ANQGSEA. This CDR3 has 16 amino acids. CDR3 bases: TGCAGCGTCGACCTGACAGGGGGCTTTCCAACCGGGGAGCTGTTTTTT. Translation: CSVDLTGGFPTGELFF.

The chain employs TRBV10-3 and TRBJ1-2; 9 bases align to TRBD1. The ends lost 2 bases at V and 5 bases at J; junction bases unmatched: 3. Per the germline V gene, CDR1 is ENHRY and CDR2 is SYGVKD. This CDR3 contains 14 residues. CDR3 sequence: CAISEGTGRYGYTF. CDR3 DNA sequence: TGTGCCATCAGTGAGGGGACAGGGAGATATGGCTACACCTTC.